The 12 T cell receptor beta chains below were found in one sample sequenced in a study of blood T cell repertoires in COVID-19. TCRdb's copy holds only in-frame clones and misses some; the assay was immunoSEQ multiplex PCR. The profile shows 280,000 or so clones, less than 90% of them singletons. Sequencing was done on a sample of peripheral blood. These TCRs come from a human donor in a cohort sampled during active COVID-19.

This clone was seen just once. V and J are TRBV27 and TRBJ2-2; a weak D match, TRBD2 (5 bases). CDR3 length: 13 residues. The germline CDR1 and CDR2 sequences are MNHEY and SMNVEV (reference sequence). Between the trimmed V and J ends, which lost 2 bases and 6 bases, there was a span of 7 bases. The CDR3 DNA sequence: TGTGCCAGCAGTTTAGAAGCGGCCGGGGAGCTGTTTTTT. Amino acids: CASSLEAAGELFF.

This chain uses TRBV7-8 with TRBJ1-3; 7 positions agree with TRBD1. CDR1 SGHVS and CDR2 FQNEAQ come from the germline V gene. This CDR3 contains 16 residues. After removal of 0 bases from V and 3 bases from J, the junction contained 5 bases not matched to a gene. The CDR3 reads CASSLAGGLYGNTIYF. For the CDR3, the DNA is TGTGCCAGCAGCTTAGCAGGGGGCCTATATGGAAACACCATATATTTT.

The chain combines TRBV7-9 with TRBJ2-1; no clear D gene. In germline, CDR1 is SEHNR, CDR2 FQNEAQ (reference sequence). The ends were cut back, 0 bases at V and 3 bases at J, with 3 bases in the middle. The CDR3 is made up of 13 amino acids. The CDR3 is CASSLALYNEQFF. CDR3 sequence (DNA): TGTGCCAGCAGCTTAGCCCTCTACAATGAGCAGTTCTTC.

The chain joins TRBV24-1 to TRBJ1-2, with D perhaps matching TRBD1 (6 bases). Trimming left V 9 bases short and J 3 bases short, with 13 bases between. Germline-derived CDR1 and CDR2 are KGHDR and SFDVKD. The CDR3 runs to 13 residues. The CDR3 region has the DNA TGTGCCACCGCTCAGGGGTCGGACTATGGCTACACCTTC. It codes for CATAQGSDYGYTF.

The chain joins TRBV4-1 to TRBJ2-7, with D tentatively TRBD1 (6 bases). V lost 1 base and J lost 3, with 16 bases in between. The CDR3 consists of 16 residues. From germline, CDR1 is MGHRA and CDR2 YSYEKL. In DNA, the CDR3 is TGCGCCAGCAGCCAAGGCCAGGGGACGAGAGACTACGAGCAGTACTTC. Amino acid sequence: CASSQGQGTRDYEQYF.

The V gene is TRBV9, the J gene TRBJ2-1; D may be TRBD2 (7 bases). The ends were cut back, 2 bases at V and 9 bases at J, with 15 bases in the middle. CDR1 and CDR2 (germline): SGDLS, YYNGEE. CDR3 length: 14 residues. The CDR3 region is CASSVGGGQGEQFF. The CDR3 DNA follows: TGTGCCAGCAGCGTGGGCGGGGGCCAGGGTGAGCAGTTCTTC.

CDR3: CASQGRTNEKLFF. The DNA for the CDR3 is TGTGCCAGCCAGGGAAGGACTAATGAAAAACTGTTTTTT. The genes are TRBV19 and TRBJ1-4; D is perhaps TRBD1 (5 bases). The CDR3 is 13 amino acids. The germline V gene encodes CDR1 LNHDA and CDR2 SQIVND (reference sequence). V lost 9 bases and J lost 2, with 10 bases in between.

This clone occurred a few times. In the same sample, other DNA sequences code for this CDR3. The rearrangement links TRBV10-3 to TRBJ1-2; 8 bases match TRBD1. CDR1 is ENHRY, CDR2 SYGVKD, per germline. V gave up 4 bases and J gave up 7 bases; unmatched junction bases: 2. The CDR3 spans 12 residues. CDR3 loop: CAISGTGSGYTF. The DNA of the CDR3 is TGTGCCATCAGTGGGACAGGGAGTGGCTACACCTTC.

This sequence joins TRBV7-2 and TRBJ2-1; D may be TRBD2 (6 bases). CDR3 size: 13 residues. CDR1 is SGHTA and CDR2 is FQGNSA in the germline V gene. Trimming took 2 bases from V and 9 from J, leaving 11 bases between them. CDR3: CASSLTGETEQFF. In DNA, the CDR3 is TGTGCCAGCAGCTTAACGGGGGAGACTGAGCAGTTCTTC.

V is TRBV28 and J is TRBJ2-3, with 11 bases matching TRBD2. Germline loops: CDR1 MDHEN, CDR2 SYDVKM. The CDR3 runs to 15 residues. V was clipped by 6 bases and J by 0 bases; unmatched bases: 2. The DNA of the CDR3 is TGTGCCAGCAGGACTAGCGGGGCAAGCACAGATACGCAGTATTTT. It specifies CASRTSGASTDTQYF.

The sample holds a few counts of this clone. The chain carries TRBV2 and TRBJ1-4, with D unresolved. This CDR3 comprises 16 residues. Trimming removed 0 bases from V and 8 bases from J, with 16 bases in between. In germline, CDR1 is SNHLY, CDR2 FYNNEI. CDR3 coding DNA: TGTGCCAGCAGTGAAGCGGGTCGGGGAAAGAGGGAAAAACTGTTTTTT. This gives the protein CASSEAGRGKREKLFF.

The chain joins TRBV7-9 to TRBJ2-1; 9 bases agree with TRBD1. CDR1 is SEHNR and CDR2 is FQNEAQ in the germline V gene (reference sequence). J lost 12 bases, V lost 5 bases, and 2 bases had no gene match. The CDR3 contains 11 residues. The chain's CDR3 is CASSPDRGQFF. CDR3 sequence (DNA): TGTGCCAGCAGCCCGGACAGGGGGCAGTTCTTC.